One sample yielded the 3 T cell receptor beta chains listed below, sequenced in a study of shared clonotypes between healthy human individuals. The naive CD8 population came from CD45RO-negative cells selected for CCR7, without terminally differentiated effector memory CD45RA+ cells. Assay: immunoSEQ multiplex PCR; the TCRdb copy retains only in-frame clones and omits some. The sample carries about 2,200,000 clones, about 92% recorded once. Sample: naive CD8+ T cells from PBMCs. These receptor sequences come from a man younger than 30 in good health. Some clones in this sample may be carry-over from other donors' samples.

About this clone: The same CDR3 arises from other DNA sequences in this sample as well. The gene calls are TRBV27 and TRBJ2-7, with D uncertain. V shed 4 bases and J shed 2 bases, with 9 bases lying between them. This CDR3 contains 13 residues. Germline CDR1 is MNHEY and CDR2 is SMNVEV (reference sequence). CDR3 sequence reads: CASSWSQTYEQYF. The CDR3, as DNA: TGTGCCAGCAGTTGGAGCCAAACCTACGAGCAGTACTTC.

The J gene is TRBJ2-6, the V gene TRBV6-5; the match to TRBD1 covers 7 bases. Germline-derived CDR1 and CDR2 are MNHEY and SVGAGI. The CDR3 contains 15 residues. The J segment lost 2 bases and the V segment lost 5 bases, leaving 3 bases of the junction unmatched. Here the CDR3 DNA reads TGTGCCAGCAGTCCGACAGGGCCTGGGGCCAACGTCCTGACTTTC. As protein: CASSPTGPGANVLTF.

The rearrangement joins TRBV4-3 to TRBJ2-3; 11 bases are a match to TRBD2. With V trimmed by 4 bases and J by 2 bases, 8 bases remained unmatched. This CDR3 is 17 amino acids long. Germline V gene sequence: CDR1 LGHNA, CDR2 YSLEER. Here the CDR3 reads CASSPETSGTLTDTQYF. The CDR3 DNA sequence: TGCGCCAGCAGCCCGGAGACTAGCGGGACCCTCACAGATACGCAGTATTTT.